The next 29 T cell receptor beta chains were all read from a single sample in a study of T cells of healthy individuals. TCRdb fed the 5' RACE reads into MiXCR, producing one record per CDR3 protein. The sample carries some 100,000 distinct CDR3 sequences, roughly 18% recorded once. The receptors derive from a human donor in good health.

This clonotype occurred a few times. This chain links TRBV4-1 with TRBJ1-5; no reliable D call. Trimming stripped 0 bases from V and 0 bases from J, with 6 bases between. CDR1 and CDR2 (germline): MGHRA, YSYEKL. This CDR3 contains 15 residues. The CDR3 is CASSQEAISNQPQHF. For the CDR3, the DNA is TGCGCCAGCAGCCAAGAAGCAATTAGCAATCAGCCCCAGCATTTT.

This clonotype has at least ten counts. The chain recombines TRBV20-1 with TRBJ2-7, with 13 bases lining up with TRBD2. Per germline, CDR1 DFQATT and CDR2 SNEGSKA (reference sequence). With 0 bases clipped from V and 3 bases from J, the junction kept 8 bases outside the gene matches. This CDR3 comprises 17 residues. CDR3 residues: CSARDATSGRSFYEQYF. CDR3 in DNA: TGCAGTGCTAGAGATGCGACTAGCGGGAGGAGTTTCTACGAGCAGTACTTC.

The table lists this clonotype with a few counts. V is TRBV28 and J is TRBJ1-1; 8 bases match TRBD1. Germline trimming cut 8 bases from V and 2 bases from J; bases unmatched to any gene: 10. CDR1 MDHEN and CDR2 SYDVKM come from the germline V gene. This CDR3 spans 15 amino acids. As DNA, the CDR3 is TGTGCCAGCGATAAAAAAGGACAGGGTAACACTGAAGCTTTCTTT. Translated, it gives CASDKKGQGNTEAFF. Full variable domain (missing parts from reference TRBV28 and TRBJ1-1): DVKVTQSSRYLVKRTGEKVFLECVQDMDHENMFWYRQDPGLGLRLIYFSYDVKMKEKGDIPEGYSVSREKKERFSLILESASTNQTSMYLCASDKKGQGNTEAFFGQGTRLTVV.

This clonotype was picked up a small number of times. V and J are TRBV20-1 and TRBJ2-1; D is possibly TRBD2 (5 bases). V dropped 0 bases and J dropped 5 bases, with 14 bases sitting between them. Germline CDR1 reads DFQATT; CDR2 reads SNEGSKA (reference sequence). The CDR3 contains 15 residues. CDR3 sequence (DNA): TGCAGTGCTAGAGATACTAGTGAGTGGGACAATGAGCAGTTCTTC. Protein product: CSARDTSEWDNEQFF.

This clonotype was detected a few times. This chain connects TRBV5-5 to TRBJ1-2; D is unclear. CDR1 and CDR2 from the germline V gene are SGHKS and YYEKEE (reference sequence). Trimming took 4 bases from V and 8 from J, leaving 12 bases between them. The CDR3 contains 12 residues. CDR3 DNA: TGTGCCAGCAGCGGCCGAGAGGTCGGCTACACCTTC. Its protein is CASSGREVGYTF.

This clonotype showed up just a few times. This sequence joins TRBV6-6 and TRBJ1-5; possible D gene TRBD1, 5 bases. Germline values: CDR1 MNHNY, CDR2 SVGAGI (reference sequence). The V end lost 2 bases, the J end lost 4 bases, and 9 bases lay between the germline ends. This CDR3 spans 14 amino acids. DNA for the CDR3: TGTGCCAGCAGTTACGAGGACATTAATCAGCCCCAGCATTTT. Amino acid sequence: CASSYEDINQPQHF.

The chain uses TRBV30 and TRBJ1-1; the D gene is possibly TRBD1 (5 bases). Germline CDR1 reads GTSNPN; CDR2 reads SVGIG (reference sequence). The CDR3 runs 14 residues. Trimming took off 5 bases at V and 0 bases at J, with 13 bases between the two ends. Here the CDR3 DNA reads TGTGCCTGGGGGACGTTCGACATGAACACTGAAGCTTTCTTT. Protein sequence: CAWGTFDMNTEAFF.

This chain uses TRBV28 with TRBJ2-3, with D unclear. From germline, CDR1 is MDHEN and CDR2 SYDVKM. The CDR3 loop spans 14 amino acids. V was pared by 6 bases and J by 4 bases, with 14 bases between. CDR3 sequence reads: CASSHTSFADTQYF. As DNA, the CDR3 is TGTGCCAGCAGCCACACCAGTTTTGCAGATACGCAGTATTTT.

The table lists this clonotype with many counts. The chain recombines TRBV19 with TRBJ1-5; tentatively, D is TRBD1 (5 bases). Germline V gene data show CDR1 as LNHDA and CDR2 as SQIVND (reference sequence). The CDR3 covers 15 residues. With 7 bases removed from V and 4 bases from J, the gap between germline ends came to 17 bases. This CDR3 is CASTHGGGANQPQHF. As DNA, the CDR3 is TGTGCCAGTACACACGGTGGGGGAGCAAATCAGCCCCAGCATTTT. The full variable domain, its missing parts supplied by reference TRBV19 and TRBJ1-5, is DGGITQSPKYLFRKEGQNVTLSCEQNLNHDAMYWYRQDPGQGLRLIYYSQIVNDFQKGDIAEGYSVSREKKESFPLTVTSAQKNPTAFYLCASTHGGGANQPQHFGDGTRLSIL.

This sequence joins TRBV3-1 and TRBJ2-1; the D gene is possibly TRBD2 (6 bases). Trimming shortened V by 4 bases and J by 6 bases, and 19 bases separated the two germline ends. The length of the CDR3 is 16 residues. Germline V gene lookup returns CDR1 LGHDT and CDR2 YNNKEL (reference sequence). The CDR3 DNA sequence: TGTGCCAGCAGCCCACAAACCGGGACTTACCTCAATGAGCAGTTCTTC. Protein sequence: CASSPQTGTYLNEQFF.

This clonotype appeared a few times. CDR3: CSEWTGGFNEQFF. CDR3 DNA: TGCAGCGAATGGACAGGGGGCTTCAATGAGCAGTTCTTC. V is TRBV29-1 and J is TRBJ2-1; 11 nucleotides agree with TRBD1. Germline assignment: CDR1 SQVTM and CDR2 ANQGSEA. The CDR3 sequence is 13 residues long. With 7 bases clipped from V and 6 bases from J, the junction kept 5 bases outside the gene matches.

This clonotype was seen ten or more times. This sequence joins TRBV15 and TRBJ1-1; D ambiguous. Germline V gene lookup returns CDR1 LNHNV and CDR2 YYDKDF (reference sequence). Trimming took off 3 bases at V and 4 bases at J, with 9 bases between the two ends. This CDR3 comprises 13 residues. The CDR3 here is CATSRTKGTEAFF. CDR3 DNA sequence: TGTGCCACCAGCAGGACCAAGGGCACTGAAGCTTTCTTT.

The rearrangement links TRBV5-1 to TRBJ2-5; D might be TRBD2 (6 bases). Trimming stripped 4 bases from V and 4 bases from J, with 11 bases between. The germline CDR1 and CDR2 sequences are SGHRS and YFSETQ. The CDR3 runs to 13 residues. Written as DNA, the CDR3 is TGCGCCAGCAGCCCCGGGACTCGAGAGACCCAGTACTTC. This codes for CASSPGTRETQYF.

This clonotype was counted only a few times. The rearrangement links TRBV6-2 or TRBV6-3 to TRBJ2-3; D is uncertain. Germline CDR1 MNHEY, CDR2 SVGEGT. V lost 0 bases and J lost 6, with 4 bases in between. The length of the CDR3 is 12 residues. DNA of the CDR3: TGTGCCAGCAGTTACTCCGTCGATACGCAGTATTTT. This sequence encodes CASSYSVDTQYF.

The chain links TRBV9 to TRBJ2-3; no clear D gene. The CDR3 contains 13 residues. Germline values: CDR1 SGDLS, CDR2 YYNGEE. The V gene lost 1 base and the J gene lost 2 bases, with 5 bases spanning the gap. The CDR3 is CASSVSATDTQYF. CDR3 nucleotides: TGTGCCAGCAGCGTATCGGCCACAGATACGCAGTATTTT. The variable domain in full, completed from reference TRBV9 and TRBJ2-3, reads DSGVTQTPKHLITATGQRVTLRCSPRSGDLSVYWYQQSLDQGLQFLIQYYNGEERAKGNILERFSAQQFPDLHSELNLSSLELGDSALYFCASSVSATDTQYFGPGTRLTVL.

This rearrangement joins TRBV5-8 to TRBJ2-2; 9 positions agree with TRBD2. Germline values: CDR1 SGHTS, CDR2 YDEGEE. The V gene end was trimmed by 2 bases and the J gene end by 2 bases; junction bases not matched to a gene: 1. This CDR3 has 15 amino acids. This chain's CDR3 is CASSLGTSNTGELFF. In DNA, the CDR3 is TGTGCCAGCAGCTTAGGGACTAGCAACACCGGGGAGCTGTTTTTT.

The rearrangement joins TRBV15 to TRBJ2-5; D possibly matches TRBD1 or TRBD2 (5 bases each). There are 14 residues in the CDR3. The V gene lost 3 bases and the J gene lost 5 bases, with 13 bases spanning the gap. Germline values: CDR1 LNHNV, CDR2 YYDKDF (reference sequence). DNA of the CDR3: TGTGCCACCAGCAGGCGTGGGGGTCAGGAGACCCAGTACTTC. As protein: CATSRRGGQETQYF.

This clonotype came up a few times. The rearrangement links TRBV10-3 to TRBJ2-1; D is unresolved. Germline CDR1 ENHRY, CDR2 SYGVKD. Trimming pared 2 bases from V and 4 bases from J, leaving 12 bases between. CDR3 size: 15 residues. DNA for the CDR3: TGTGCCATCAGTGAGCCCCGCTCAAATTACAATGAGCAGTTCTTC. Translation: CAISEPRSNYNEQFF.

The chain uses TRBV7-9 and TRBJ2-7; D may be TRBD1 (6 bases). The CDR3 loop spans 14 amino acids. Trimming left V 5 bases short and J 3 bases short, with 14 bases between. CDR1 and CDR2 from the germline V gene are SEHNR and FQNEAQ (reference sequence). The CDR3 coding sequence is TGTGCCAGCAGCGACAGGATCCTATACTACGAGCAGTACTTC. Protein product: CASSDRILYYEQYF.

This clonotype occurred many times. V usage is TRBV15 and J usage is TRBJ2-2; 7 positions agree with TRBD2. This CDR3 is 14 amino acids long. V shed 6 bases and J 5 bases; nucleotides not matched to a gene: 6. The germline CDR1 and CDR2 sequences are LNHNV and YYDKDF (reference sequence). CDR3 nucleotides: TGTGCCACCAGGCGGGAGAGGTATACCGGGGAGCTGTTTTTT. The encoded protein is CATRRERYTGELFF.

The J gene is TRBJ2-1, the V gene TRBV28; 7 bases map to TRBD1. V was clipped by 6 bases and J by 5 bases; unmatched bases: 7. CDR3 length: 14 amino acids. Germline lookup yields CDR1 MDHEN and CDR2 SYDVKM. The CDR3 reads CASRPQGDDNEQFF. For the CDR3, the DNA is TGTGCCAGCAGGCCCCAGGGGGACGACAATGAGCAGTTCTTC.

This clonotype showed up just a few times. The V gene is TRBV28, the J gene TRBJ2-3; D remains unclear. Trimming shortened V by 5 bases and J by 3 bases, and 9 bases separated the two germline ends. CDR3 length: 13 residues. Germline CDR1 is MDHEN and CDR2 is SYDVKM. The CDR3, as DNA: TGTGCCAGCAGTGACCCCCTGACAGATACGCAGTATTTT. Protein product: CASSDPLTDTQYF.

The gene calls are TRBV3-1 and TRBJ2-2, with TRBD2 as a possible D gene (5 bases). The germline gives CDR1 LGHDT, CDR2 YNNKEL (reference sequence). The CDR3 consists of 14 residues. Trimming took off 4 bases at V and 8 bases at J, with 14 bases between the two ends. CDR3 coding DNA: TGTGCCAGCAGCCGAGGAACGCGGGCAGGGGAGCTGTTTTTT. It is translated as CASSRGTRAGELFF.

There are many counts of this clonotype. The chain uses TRBV18 and TRBJ2-5; D is unclear. CDR1 is KGHSH, CDR2 LQKENI, per germline. Between the trimmed V and J ends, which lost 0 bases and 1 base, there was a span of 6 bases. This CDR3 is 14 amino acids long. CDR3 nucleotides: TGTGCCAGCTCACCACCCCAGGCCCAAGAGACCCAGTACTTC. It yields the protein CASSPPQAQETQYF.

This clonotype was detected only a few times. The chain's CDR3 is CASSFGSGGRNTGELFF. The CDR3 region has the DNA TGCGCCAGCAGCTTCGGGAGCGGGGGTCGGAACACCGGGGAGCTGTTTTTT. This sequence joins TRBV5-1 and TRBJ2-2; the match to TRBD2 covers 8 bases. Germline assignment: CDR1 SGHRS and CDR2 YFSETQ. The trim removed 2 bases at V and 1 base at J, leaving 7 bases unmatched. This CDR3 contains 17 residues.

This clonotype appeared a few times. This chain links TRBV9 with TRBJ2-1; 7 bases are a match to TRBD2. Germline CDR1 reads SGDLS; CDR2 reads YYNGEE. The CDR3 has 18 amino acids. After removal of 1 base from V and 0 bases from J, the junction contained 10 bases not matched to a gene. As DNA, the CDR3 is TGTGCCAGCAGCGTAACTAGAAGCGGGGAAAGCTCCTACAATGAGCAGTTCTTC. Translating it yields CASSVTRSGESSYNEQFF.

The chain links TRBV3-1 to TRBJ1-1, with 8 bases fitting TRBD1. Germline values: CDR1 LGHDT, CDR2 YNNKEL (reference sequence). Germline trimming cut 4 bases from V and 1 base from J; bases unmatched to any gene: 5. The CDR3 is 15 amino acids. CDR3 amino acids: CASSPNRGTNTEAFF. CDR3 nucleotide sequence: TGTGCCAGCAGCCCCAACAGGGGGACGAACACTGAAGCTTTCTTT.

The chain has TRBV20-1 and TRBJ1-6; 7 nucleotides align to TRBD1. Germline V gives CDR1 DFQATT, CDR2 SNEGSKA (reference sequence). This CDR3 comprises 12 residues. V shed 5 bases and J 8 bases; nucleotides not matched to a gene: 3. The CDR3 region has the DNA TGCAGTGCTCCCGGGACAGATTCACCCCTCCACTTT. Protein product: CSAPGTDSPLHF.

The rearrangement uses TRBV4-3 and TRBJ2-2; no firm D call. Trimming stripped 0 bases from V and 0 bases from J, with 2 bases between. The CDR3 is 14 residues long. Germline CDR1 and CDR2: LGHNA and YSLEER. The CDR3: CASSQDSNTGELFF. The CDR3 DNA reads TGCGCCAGCAGCCAAGACTCGAACACCGGGGAGCTGTTTTTT.